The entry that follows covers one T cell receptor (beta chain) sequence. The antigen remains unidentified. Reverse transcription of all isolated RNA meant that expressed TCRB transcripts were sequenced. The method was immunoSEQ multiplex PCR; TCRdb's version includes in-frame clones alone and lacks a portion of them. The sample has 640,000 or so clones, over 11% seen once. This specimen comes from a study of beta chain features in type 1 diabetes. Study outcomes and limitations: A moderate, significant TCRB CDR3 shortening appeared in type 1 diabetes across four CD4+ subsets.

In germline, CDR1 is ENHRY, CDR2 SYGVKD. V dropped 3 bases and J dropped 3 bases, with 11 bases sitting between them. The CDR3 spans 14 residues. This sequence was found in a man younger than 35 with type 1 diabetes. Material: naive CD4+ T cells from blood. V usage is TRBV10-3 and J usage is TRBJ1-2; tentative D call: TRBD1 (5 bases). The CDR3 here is CAISEDHRYYGYTF. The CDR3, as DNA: TGTGCCATCAGTGAAGATCACAGGTACTATGGCTACACCTTC.